A single sample gave rise to the 14 T cell receptor beta chains below, sequenced in a study of T cell clonotyping in hematopoietic cell transplantation (dated by TCRdb to about 2021). The library was obtained by the immunoSEQ multiplex PCR assay. Sourced from immuneACCESS, this table was stored by TCRdb with only in-frame sequences that have V and J called. A share of the clones is absent; for the studies checked, an unresolved V gene accounts for under half, and the remainder has no known explanation. The sample contains more than 6,500 clones, about 94% of them found a single time. Roughly 1.4% of the sample comes from the top ten. The sample's time point, from its label and the paper: 30 days after allo-HCT. This sample comprised peripheral blood mononuclear cells, obtained 30 days after allogeneic stem cell transplant. The source of these receptors is a male patient between 55 and 70 years old who had an allogeneic stem cell transplant from an unrelated donor, so T cells may come from the graft donor. Some clones in this sample may be carry-over from other donors' samples.

The DNA for the CDR3 is TGTGCCAGCAGCTCAAACCAGGGGACGAGCTACACCTTC. Encoded protein: CASSSNQGTSYTF. The chain links TRBV6-6 to TRBJ1-2; D perhaps matches TRBD1 (6 bases). Germline V lookup: CDR1 MNHNY, CDR2 SVGAGI (reference sequence). V was pared by 6 bases and J by 9 bases, with 17 bases between. The CDR3 spans 13 residues.

This chain links TRBV19 with TRBJ2-5, with D hard to call. CDR1 and CDR2 (germline): LNHDA, SQIVND (reference sequence). Deletions cut 0 bases from V and 7 bases from J, with 9 bases between. This CDR3 region has 13 residues. CDR3 sequence (DNA): TGTGCCAGTAGTATAGACCCGTCCGGGACCCAGTACTTC. Protein sequence: CASSIDPSGTQYF.

The CDR3 DNA reads as TGTGCCACCGCGGGCCCTAGTTATGGCTACACCTTC. As protein: CATAGPSYGYTF. The gene calls are TRBV19 and TRBJ1-2; D is unresolved. Trimming left V 10 bases short and J 5 bases short, with 14 bases between. This CDR3 comprises 12 residues. Germline V gene lookup returns CDR1 LNHDA and CDR2 SQIVND (reference sequence). Full variable domain (remainder filled in from reference TRBV19 and TRBJ1-2): DGGITQSPKYLFRKEGQNVTLSCEQNLNHDAMYWYRQDPGQGLRLIYYSQIVNDFQKGDIAEGYSVSREKKESFPLTVTSAQKNPTAFYLCATAGPSYGYTFGSGTRLTVV.

J is TRBJ1-1 and V is TRBV6-5, with D uncertain. Trimming left V 0 bases short and J 4 bases short, with 9 bases between. Germline assignment: CDR1 MNHEY and CDR2 SVGAGI. The CDR3 is 14 amino acids. This CDR3 reads CASSYSYTTTEAFF. The CDR3 DNA reads as TGTGCCAGCAGTTACTCTTATACCACCACTGAAGCTTTCTTT.

The CDR3 loop is CAWATDSSYNSPLHF. Written as DNA, the CDR3 is TGTGCCTGGGCGACAGACAGCTCCTATAATTCACCCCTCCACTTT. This sequence joins TRBV30 and TRBJ1-6, with D tentatively TRBD1 (5 bases). There are 15 residues in the CDR3. V lost 5 bases, J lost 0 bases, and 11 bases lay in between. Germline values: CDR1 GTSNPN, CDR2 SVGIG (reference sequence).

The chain recombines TRBV19 with TRBJ1-5; 9 positions match TRBD1. Trimming at V came to 5 bases and at J to 5 bases, leaving 4 bases not matched to a gene. Per the germline V gene, CDR1 is LNHDA and CDR2 is SQIVND (reference sequence). This CDR3 has 14 residues. The CDR3 coding sequence is TGTGCCAGTAGTCCTACAGGGGGCGATCAGCCCCAGCATTTT. This translates into CASSPTGGDQPQHF.

V usage is TRBV9 and J usage is TRBJ2-7; perhaps TRBD2 as D (6 bases). The V gene lost 0 bases and the J gene lost 3 bases, with 13 bases spanning the gap. Germline lookup yields CDR1 SGDLS and CDR2 YYNGEE. The CDR3 is made up of 15 amino acids. The CDR3 region is CASSVAASVNYEQYF. CDR3 DNA sequence: TGTGCCAGCAGCGTAGCGGCTAGCGTAAACTACGAGCAGTACTTC.

The chain has TRBV29-1 and TRBJ1-4; D not certain. V lost 4 bases, J lost 6 bases, and 9 bases lay in between. The CDR3 contains 12 residues. The germline V gene encodes CDR1 SQVTM and CDR2 ANQGSEA. CDR3: CSVAQRDEKLFF. In nucleotides, the CDR3 is TGCAGCGTTGCCCAGCGGGATGAAAAACTGTTTTTT. Full variable domain (rest looked up from reference TRBV29-1 and TRBJ1-4): SAVISQKPSRDICQRGTSLTIQCQVDSQVTMMFWYRQQPGQSLTLIATANQGSEATYESGFVIDKFPISRPNLTFSTLTVSNMSPEDSSIYLCSVAQRDEKLFFGSGTQLSVL.

This chain links TRBV7-9 with TRBJ2-4; 7 nucleotides match TRBD1. The trim removed 6 bases at V and 2 bases at J, leaving 7 bases unmatched. The CDR3 runs to 15 residues. Germline V CDR1 and CDR2: SEHNR, FQNEAQ (reference sequence). The CDR3 nucleotides are TGTGCCAGCAGTCGGACAGGAACTACCAAAAACATTCAGTACTTC. Its translation: CASSRTGTTKNIQYF.

This rearrangement joins TRBV18 to TRBJ1-1; 7 positions agree with TRBD1. J gave up 0 bases and V 4 bases, and 2 bases lay outside the gene matches. The CDR3 consists of 14 residues. The V gene's germline CDR1 is KGHSH and CDR2 LQKENI. The chain's CDR3 is CASSRGTVNTEAFF. CDR3 in DNA: TGTGCCAGCTCACGGGGGACAGTGAACACTGAAGCTTTCTTT.

V usage is TRBV27 and J usage is TRBJ1-2, with 7 bases fitting TRBD1. Trimming cost V 2 bases and J 4 bases; bases outside gene matches: 7. Germline CDR1 is MNHEY and CDR2 is SMNVEV (reference sequence). This CDR3 comprises 15 residues. The CDR3 reads CASSLRGRGGYGYTF. For the CDR3, the DNA is TGTGCCAGCAGTTTACGCGGCAGGGGGGGCTATGGCTACACCTTC.

The chain links TRBV12-5 to TRBJ2-7; TRBD1 or TRBD2 may be the D gene (6 bases each). CDR1 LGHNT and CDR2 FRNRAP come from the germline V gene. The CDR3 loop spans 18 amino acids. Trimming took 3 bases from V and 4 from J, leaving 25 bases between them. CDR3: CASGFPDSPGLTGYEQYF. CDR3 bases: TGTGCTAGTGGTTTCCCGGACAGTCCGGGACTCACTGGTTACGAGCAGTACTTC.

The chain recombines TRBV13 with TRBJ2-5; tentative D call: TRBD1 (5 bases). Germline V gene lookup returns CDR1 PRHDT and CDR2 FYEKMQ (reference sequence). This CDR3 contains 15 residues. The ends were cut back, 1 base at V and 2 bases at J, with 11 bases in the middle. The CDR3 DNA sequence: TGTGCCAGCAGCTTAGAGGCAGGGATGCAAGAGACCCAGTACTTC. Translation gives CASSLEAGMQETQYF.

V is TRBV6-6 and J is TRBJ2-3; D gene uncertain. Germline V lookup: CDR1 MNHNY, CDR2 SVGAGI (reference sequence). CDR3 size: 12 residues. The V end lost 6 bases, the J end lost 0 bases, and 4 bases lay between the germline ends. As DNA, the CDR3 is TGTGCCAGCAGACCGAGCACAGATACGCAGTATTTT. This translates into CASRPSTDTQYF.